One and the same sample provided the 25 T cell receptor beta chains below, sequenced in a study of cytomegalovirus exposure and HLA in healthy donors. The study ran its PCR with 60 Vbeta and 13 Jbeta primers. The method was immunoSEQ multiplex PCR; TCRdb's version includes in-frame clones alone and lacks a portion of them. The data show 90,000 or so clones, approximately 80% seen once. Sequenced: PBMCs. The receptor source for this set is a man aged 45-65 years in good health and CMV-seronegative.

The sample holds a few counts of this clone. The J gene is TRBJ2-7, the V gene TRBV6-5; D remains ambiguous. There are 14 residues in the CDR3. The V and J ends lost 7 bases and 2 bases respectively, with 15 bases between them. Germline V gene data show CDR1 as MNHEY and CDR2 as SVGAGI. CDR3 DNA: TGTGCCAGCACCATAATGTCTACAGCCTACGAGCAGTACTTC. Protein product: CASTIMSTAYEQYF.

The J gene is TRBJ2-1, the V gene TRBV5-1; 10 positions match TRBD2. The V segment lost 0 bases and the J segment 7 bases; nucleotides outside the gene matches: 4. Germline V gives CDR1 SGHRS, CDR2 YFSETQ. The CDR3 totals 15 residues. In nucleotides, the CDR3 is TGCGCCAGCAGCTTGGTAGCGGGAGGCTGGAATGAGCAGTTCTTC. It specifies CASSLVAGGWNEQFF.

The V gene is TRBV13, the J gene TRBJ1-1; TRBD1 matches at 10 bases. Per the germline V gene, CDR1 is PRHDT and CDR2 is FYEKMQ (reference sequence). The CDR3 extends over 14 amino acids. Trimming removed 5 bases from V and 4 bases from J; junction bases left unmatched: 4. CDR3 DNA sequence: TGTGCCAGCAGCGCGGGACAGGGGAGCACTGAAGCTTTCTTT. Amino acids: CASSAGQGSTEAFF.

The J gene is TRBJ2-1, the V gene TRBV28, with 7 positions matching TRBD1. The germline V gene encodes CDR1 MDHEN and CDR2 SYDVKM. V lost 4 bases and J lost 2; bases outside the gene matches: 5. The CDR3 runs 15 residues. The CDR3: CASSSTTGAYNEQFF. The DNA for the CDR3 is TGTGCCAGCAGTTCTACAACAGGGGCCTACAATGAGCAGTTCTTC.

V and J are TRBV29-1 and TRBJ1-5; D may be TRBD1 (5 bases). CDR1 is SQVTM, CDR2 ANQGSEA, per germline. The CDR3 consists of 13 residues. V dropped 5 bases and J dropped 3 bases, with 11 bases sitting between them. CDR3 DNA: TGCAGCGTTTCGACAGCGAACAATCAGCCCCAGCATTTT. This gives the protein CSVSTANNQPQHF.

The chain carries TRBV6-5 and TRBJ2-1; a weak D match, TRBD1 (6 bases). Germline CDR1 is MNHEY and CDR2 is SVGAGI. The CDR3 is 14 residues long. V was trimmed by 6 bases and J by 8 bases, leaving 17 bases between them. In DNA, the CDR3 is TGTGCCAGCAGACTAAATGGACAGACTTATGAGCAGTTCTTC. Translated: CASRLNGQTYEQFF.

This chain joins TRBV27 and TRBJ1-1; D not certain. The V end was cut by 3 bases, the J end by 0 bases, with 5 bases between. Germline V gene sequence: CDR1 MNHEY, CDR2 SMNVEV (reference sequence). The CDR3 has 13 residues. CDR3 in amino acids: CASSLLMNTEAFF. CDR3 DNA sequence: TGTGCCAGCAGTTTGTTAATGAACACTGAAGCTTTCTTT.

The genes are TRBV9 and TRBJ1-4, with D perhaps matching TRBD1 (6 bases). The V gene lost 3 bases and the J gene lost 1 base, with 13 bases spanning the gap. The CDR3 loop spans 16 amino acids. Per the germline V gene, CDR1 is SGDLS and CDR2 is YYNGEE. CDR3 coding DNA: TGTGCCAGCAGCGCACAGGGAGTTGGAACTAATGAAAAACTGTTTTTT. The encoded protein is CASSAQGVGTNEKLFF.

V and J are TRBV5-5 and TRBJ2-3; perhaps TRBD2 as D (6 bases). The length of the CDR3 is 15 residues. With 3 bases removed from V and 1 base from J, the gap between germline ends came to 12 bases. Per germline, CDR1 SGHKS and CDR2 YYEKEE (reference sequence). CDR3 amino acids: CASSSSSAGTDTQYF. The DNA for the CDR3 is TGTGCCAGCAGCTCTTCTAGCGCTGGCACAGATACGCAGTATTTT.

This clone was counted between two and nine times. This chain links TRBV28 with TRBJ2-1; 7 bases fit TRBD1. The ends lost 6 bases at V and 2 bases at J; junction bases unmatched: 1. Germline V CDR1 and CDR2: MDHEN, SYDVKM. CDR3 length: 13 residues. The CDR3 spells CASSQGAYNEQFF. The CDR3 DNA reads TGTGCCAGCAGCCAGGGGGCCTACAATGAGCAGTTCTTC.

The V call is TRBV11-2, the J call TRBJ2-1; possibly TRBD2 for D (6 bases). Per the germline V gene, CDR1 is SGHAT and CDR2 is FQNNGV. The ends were cut back, 1 base at V and 3 bases at J, with 7 bases in the middle. There are 14 residues in the CDR3. The CDR3 coding sequence is TGTGCCAGCAGCTTAGGCGGGAACTACAATGAGCAGTTCTTC. The encoded protein is CASSLGGNYNEQFF.

This rearrangement joins TRBV29-1 to TRBJ2-1, with 8 bases identical to TRBD2. Trimming at V came to 7 bases and at J to 5 bases, leaving 19 bases not matched to a gene. This CDR3 is built from 17 residues. The germline CDR1 and CDR2 sequences are SQVTM and ANQGSEA. CDR3 DNA: TGCAGCGGCCTCCCGTGGTGGGGCGGGACTAGTAACAATGAGCAGTTCTTC. Translating gives CSGLPWWGGTSNNEQFF.

This clone was observed a few times. The germline gene is not matched at one end of the junction; a read error may be the cause. The rearrangement joins TRBV4-1 to TRBJ2-3; tentative D call: TRBD1 (8 bases). This CDR3 comprises 13 residues. Germline V lookup: CDR1 MGHRA, CDR2 YSYEKL. The CDR3 DNA is TGCGCCAGCAGCCAAGATAGAGGACAGGGAGGGGTTTTT. It specifies CASSQDRGQGGVF.

This clone was detected only once. The rearrangement links TRBV5-4 to TRBJ2-3; TRBD2 might be the D (6 bases). This CDR3 has 18 amino acids. V lost 0 bases, J lost 2 bases, and 19 bases lay in between. Germline-derived CDR1 and CDR2 are SGHNT and YYREEE (reference sequence). The CDR3 loop reads CASSLAGGFSLLTDTQYF. CDR3 DNA sequence: TGTGCCAGCAGCTTGGCCGGGGGTTTCTCCTTACTCACAGATACGCAGTATTTT.

The rearrangement joins TRBV5-1 to TRBJ2-1; 8 bases map to TRBD2. Unmatched junction bases numbered 4, after V lost 0 bases and J lost 5 bases. CDR1 and CDR2 (germline): SGHRS, YFSETQ. This CDR3 region has 15 residues. CDR3 protein: CASSLVISGNNEQFF. CDR3 in DNA: TGCGCCAGCAGCTTGGTTATTAGCGGGAACAATGAGCAGTTCTTC.

The chain recombines TRBV10-3 with TRBJ2-7, with 8 nucleotides matching TRBD1. Germline V gene data show CDR1 as ENHRY and CDR2 as SYGVKD. The CDR3 covers 14 residues. V trimming: 11 bases; J trimming: 0 bases; junction bases outside the gene matches: 9. The CDR3 reads CAVKTGANSYEQYF. CDR3 nucleotides: TGTGCCGTAAAGACAGGGGCCAACTCCTACGAGCAGTACTTC.

This chain joins TRBV7-9 and TRBJ2-3, with D perhaps matching TRBD1 (6 bases). This CDR3 has 15 residues. Germline-derived CDR1 and CDR2 are SEHNR and FQNEAQ (reference sequence). Trimming shortened V by 2 bases and J by 1 base, and 10 bases separated the two germline ends. CDR3 bases: TGTGCCAGCAGCTTACATGACAGGCGCACAGATACGCAGTATTTT. Encoded protein: CASSLHDRRTDTQYF.

This clone was observed once. The chain combines TRBV7-9 with TRBJ1-1; 7 bases map to TRBD1. V lost 7 bases, J lost 8 bases, and 10 bases stayed unmatched. The CDR3 contains 13 residues. Germline values: CDR1 SEHNR, CDR2 FQNEAQ (reference sequence). The CDR3, as DNA: TGTGCCAGCACCACCACAGGGGACCCCGAAGCTTTCTTT. This codes for CASTTTGDPEAFF.

The genes are TRBV10-3 and TRBJ1-5; 12 bases are shared with TRBD1. This CDR3 is built from 15 residues. Per the germline V gene, CDR1 is ENHRY and CDR2 is SYGVKD. With V trimmed by 5 bases and J by 7 bases, 6 bases remained unmatched. Here the CDR3 reads CAISRGQGAGQPQHF. CDR3 coding DNA: TGTGCCATCAGTAGGGGACAGGGGGCCGGCCAGCCCCAGCATTTT.

This chain connects TRBV14 to TRBJ1-1; TRBD1 might be the D (5 bases). This CDR3 is 14 amino acids long. Germline lookup yields CDR1 SGHDN and CDR2 FVKESK. Trimming took 1 base from V and 6 from J, leaving 12 bases between them. The CDR3 is CASSQVWTPSEAFF. As DNA, the CDR3 is TGTGCCAGCAGCCAAGTGTGGACACCCTCTGAAGCTTTCTTT.

The chain employs TRBV11-2 and TRBJ1-1, with D possibly being TRBD1 (5 bases). Germline V gene lookup returns CDR1 SGHAT and CDR2 FQNNGV. This CDR3 comprises 14 residues. V gave up 7 bases and J gave up 6 bases, with 18 bases separating them. CDR3 sequence reads: CASKTPGGKSEAFF. DNA for the CDR3: TGTGCCAGCAAGACACCGGGGGGTAAATCTGAAGCTTTCTTT.

J is TRBJ2-6 and V is TRBV28; D perhaps matches TRBD2 (5 bases). Germline V CDR1 and CDR2: MDHEN, SYDVKM. The CDR3 sequence is 15 residues long. Trimming left V 2 bases short and J 0 bases short, with 5 bases between. The CDR3 sequence: CASSLGLSGANVLTF. The DNA of the CDR3 is TGTGCCAGCAGTTTAGGACTCTCTGGGGCCAACGTCCTGACTTTC. Supplemented by reference TRBV28 and TRBJ2-6, the full variable domain reads DVKVTQSSRYLVKRTGEKVFLECVQDMDHENMFWYRQDPGLGLRLIYFSYDVKMKEKGDIPEGYSVSREKKERFSLILESASTNQTSMYLCASSLGLSGANVLTFGAGSRLTVL.

J is TRBJ2-5 and V is TRBV5-4; 8 bases map to TRBD1. J lost 1 base, V lost 4 bases, and 9 bases had no gene match. Germline V gene lookup returns CDR1 SGHNT and CDR2 YYREEE (reference sequence). CDR3 length equals 16 residues. The CDR3 coding sequence is TGTGCCAGCAGCCCGAGAACAGGGGGGAGCCAAGAGACCCAGTACTTC. It is translated as CASSPRTGGSQETQYF.

This rearrangement joins TRBV2 to TRBJ1-5, with TRBD1 matching 7 bases. Germline loops: CDR1 SNHLY, CDR2 FYNNEI. The CDR3 has 16 residues. V lost 5 bases, J lost 2 bases, and 9 bases stayed unmatched. In nucleotides, the CDR3 is TGTGCCAGCAGTTACACAGGGGAGAGAGGCAATCAGCCCCAGCATTTT. The encoded protein is CASSYTGERGNQPQHF. The full variable domain, with the rest looked up from reference TRBV2 and TRBJ1-5, is EPEVTQTPSHQVTQMGQEVILRCVPISNHLYFYWYRQILGQKVEFLVSFYNNEISEKSEIFDDQFSVERPDGSNFTLKIRSTKLEDSAMYFCASSYTGERGNQPQHFGDGTRLSIL.

The chain combines TRBV7-2 with TRBJ2-7; TRBD2 agrees at 9 bases. The CDR3 contains 15 residues. Per the germline V gene, CDR1 is SGHTA and CDR2 is FQGNSA. V lost 1 base, J lost 5 bases, and 6 bases stayed unmatched. The CDR3 here is CASSLGGSGSNEQYF. The CDR3 bases are TGTGCCAGCAGCTTAGGGGGTAGCGGGAGCAACGAGCAGTACTTC.